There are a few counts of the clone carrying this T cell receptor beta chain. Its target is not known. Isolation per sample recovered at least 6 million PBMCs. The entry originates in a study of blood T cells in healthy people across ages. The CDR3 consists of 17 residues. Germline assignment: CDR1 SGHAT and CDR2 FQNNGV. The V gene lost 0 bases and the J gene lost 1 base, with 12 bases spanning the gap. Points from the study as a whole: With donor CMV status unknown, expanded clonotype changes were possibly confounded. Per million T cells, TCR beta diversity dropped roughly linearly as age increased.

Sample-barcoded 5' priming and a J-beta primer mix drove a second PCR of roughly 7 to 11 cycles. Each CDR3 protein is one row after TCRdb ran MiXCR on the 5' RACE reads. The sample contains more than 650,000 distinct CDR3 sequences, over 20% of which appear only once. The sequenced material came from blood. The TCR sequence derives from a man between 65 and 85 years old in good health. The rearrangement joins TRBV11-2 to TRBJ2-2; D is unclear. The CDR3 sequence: CASSLEPMTVNTGELFF. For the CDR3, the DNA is TGTGCCAGCAGCTTAGAGCCCATGACTGTGAACACCGGGGAGCTGTTTTTT.